A selection of T cell receptor beta chains follows, all from one sample in a study of technical replicates of blood from a few donors. The data were produced by immunoSEQ multiplex PCR, yet TCRdb's version contains in-frame clones alone and is incomplete. The sample carries under 90,000 clones, roughly 94% recorded once. Sequencing used T cells isolated from PBMCs. The source of these receptors is a human donor in good health. Both conserved end residues are part of each CDR3. The order of the fields is V gene, clone size, D gene, J gene, CDR3 DNA, CDR3 protein. The D gene is left open where the match is weak. The size field is filled for only some rows; it gives once, few, many or a size class.

TRBV15	.	TRBD1	TRBJ1-1	TGTGCCACCGGACAGGGATTAACCATGAACACTGAAGCTTTCTTT	CATGQGLTMNTEAFF
TRBV6-5	.	.	TRBJ2-7	TGTGCCAGCAGTTCAGGGCGTTCCGAGCAGTACTTC	CASSSGRSEQYF
TRBV15	.	.	TRBJ2-1	TGTGCCACCAGCAGAGATTTCGGAGGACTACCCTACAATGAGCAGTTCTTC	CATSRDFGGLPYNEQFF
TRBV4-1	.	TRBD1	TRBJ2-1	TGCGCCAGCAGCCAGGAGACAGGGGTAGATGGGCAGTTCTTC	CASSQETGVDGQFF
TRBV14	.	TRBD1	TRBJ2-2	TGTGCCAGCAGCAGGTCGGACAGGGCGAACACCGGGGAGCTGTTTTTT	CASSRSDRANTGELFF
TRBV30	.	TRBD1	TRBJ1-1	TGTGCCTGGAGTCCCAGGGGGCGCGGAAACACTGAAGCTTTCTTT	CAWSPRGRGNTEAFF
TRBV7-2	.	TRBD1	TRBJ2-7	TGTGCCAGCAGCGGTTATTGGACAGGACCCGCCAAAGAGCAGTACTTC	CASSGYWTGPAKEQYF
TRBV2	.	.	TRBJ1-5	TGTGCCAGCGCCTATGAGGCAGGGGATAGCAATCAGCCCCAGCATTTT	CASAYEAGDSNQPQHF
TRBV18	.	TRBD2	TRBJ2-7	TGTGCCAGCTCACCAGAAGCGGGGGACTACGAGCAGTACTTC	CASSPEAGDYEQYF
TRBV6-1	.	.	TRBJ1-2	TGTGCCAGCGCCCCCACAGGGATTAACTATGGCTACACCTTC	CASAPTGINYGYTF
TRBV6-5	.	TRBD1	TRBJ1-1	TGTGCCAGCAGTTACTCGAATGAAGGGGGCACTAGTGGAGCTTTCTTT	CASSYSNEGGTSGAFF
TRBV7-9	.	TRBD1	TRBJ2-6	TGTGCCAGCAGCTTAAGCTTTGGGACAGAGCGCTCTGGGGCCAACGTCCTGACTTTC	CASSLSFGTERSGANVLTF
TRBV5-4	.	.	TRBJ1-2	TGTGCCAGCAGCTTGGCCTACGGGTTCGACTATGGCTACACCTTC	CASSLAYGFDYGYTF
TRBV11-2	.	.	TRBJ1-1	TGTGCCAGCAGTTTTACAGTTATAAAGAACACTGAAGCTTTCTTT	CASSFTVIKNTEAFF
TRBV19	.	TRBD1	TRBJ1-2	TGTGCCAGTAGTATAAACAGGGGGCAGAGTGGCTACACCTTC	CASSINRGQSGYTF
TRBV25-1	.	TRBD1	TRBJ2-1	TGTGCCAGCAGTGACCCGACAGGGGTCGACGAGCAGTTCTTC	CASSDPTGVDEQFF
TRBV7-9	once	TRBD1	TRBJ2-5	TGTGCCAGCAGCACCGGGACAGGGGGCGTGGTGGCAATACGGACCCAGTACTTC	CASSTGTGGVVAIRTQYF
TRBV18	.	TRBD2	TRBJ2-7	TGTGCCAGCTCACTTAGCGGGGACTACGAGCAGTACTTC	CASSLSGDYEQYF
TRBV5-1	once	TRBD1	TRBJ1-4	TGCGCCAGCAGCCTAGGGACAGGGCTGTCTAATGAAAAACTGTTTTTT	CASSLGTGLSNEKLFF
TRBV6-1	.	.	TRBJ2-7	TGTGCCAGCGGCCGGACAGCCTACGAGCAGTACTTC	CASGRTAYEQYF
TRBV5-1	.	TRBD1	TRBJ1-6	TGCGCCAGCAGCCCGGGGACAGGGACCCGCTCCTATAATTCACCCCTCCACTTT	CASSPGTGTRSYNSPLHF
TRBV28	.	.	TRBJ2-7	TGTGCCAGCAGTTTATACAGGGCCGGGGTTTTGCGGGAGCAGTACTTC	CASSLYRAGVLREQYF
TRBV19	.	TRBD1	TRBJ1-2	TGTGCCAGTAGGGCGAAATGGACAGGGAGCTATGGCTACACCTTC	CASRAKWTGSYGYTF
TRBV18	.	TRBD2	TRBJ2-3	TGTGCCAGCTCACCCCGGACTAGCGGAACAGATACGCAGTATTTT	CASSPRTSGTDTQYF
TRBV13	.	TRBD2	TRBJ2-2	TGTGCCAGCAGCTCTGGACTAGCGGACACCGGGGAGCTGTTTTTT	CASSSGLADTGELFF
TRBV6-5	.	.	TRBJ2-1	TGTGCCAGCAGTTACTCCGGGACAGCGGGTGAGCAGTTCTTC	CASSYSGTAGEQFF
TRBV10-1	.	TRBD1	TRBJ2-1	TGCGCCAGCGGGGGACAGGGGGTCTACAATGAGCAGTTCTTC	CASGGQGVYNEQFF
TRBV6-1	once	.	TRBJ1-6	TGTGCCAGCAGCCGACAGGACTATAATTCACCCCTCCACTTT	CASSRQDYNSPLHF
TRBV6-5	.	.	TRBJ1-1	TGTGCCAGCAGTTACATAGTAGGAACAGGGACCACTGAAGCTTTCTTT	CASSYIVGTGTTEAFF
TRBV19	.	.	TRBJ1-1	TGTGCCAGTAACGAGAGGAGATCCACTGAAGCTTTCTTT	CASNERRSTEAFF
TRBV28	.	.	TRBJ2-3	TGTGCCAGCCTATCCCATGGGGGGGATACGCAGTATTTT	CASLSHGGDTQYF
TRBV28	.	.	TRBJ2-1	TGTGCCAGCAGTTTGGGCCCCCGGGGGAATGAGCAGTTCTTC	CASSLGPRGNEQFF
TRBV5-1	.	.	TRBJ2-1	TGCGCCAGCAGCTTGGGTAAAGCGAATGAGCAGTTCTTC	CASSLGKANEQFF
TRBV7-9	.	.	TRBJ2-1	TGTGCCAGCAGCCGTGGCCCAAATGAGCAGTTCTTC	CASSRGPNEQFF
TRBV5-8	.	.	TRBJ2-3	TGTGCCAGCAGCTTAGGTGGGGCCCCGGCAGATACGCAGTATTTT	CASSLGGAPADTQYF
TRBV5-1	.	.	TRBJ2-7	TGCGCCAGCAGCCTTAGCTATAGTTCTTACGAGCAGTACTTC	CASSLSYSSYEQYF